The source of this T cell receptor (beta chain) is a study of lymphopenia after photon versus proton radiotherapy. Trimming removed 4 bases at V and 5 bases at J, with 22 bases between. The CDR3 spans 17 residues. Germline CDR1 reads MGHDK; CDR2 reads SYGVNS. Turning to this clone: Its specificity is not known.

The study's findings and limits: Only patients who died were analyzed for survival; proton advantage is unproven. After lymphocyte nadir, photon-treated repertoires showed oligoclonal expansion, especially CD8+ Temra.

The assay was immunoSEQ multiplex PCR, and TCRdb's table has in-frame clones only and misses some. The table lists approximately 35,000 clones, 75% to 90% of them singletons. The sequence derives from a woman in her forties or fifties with pancreatic cancer. Sequences were derived from peripheral blood, sampled from a patient treated with photon-based radiotherapy. This rearrangement joins TRBV25-1 to TRBJ2-3, with D tentatively TRBD1 or TRBD2 (5 bases each). Here the CDR3 DNA reads TGTGCCAGCAGTGGAGGTCCTGGGCAGGGACGCGGAGATACGCAGTATTTT. Amino acids: CASSGGPGQGRGDTQYF.